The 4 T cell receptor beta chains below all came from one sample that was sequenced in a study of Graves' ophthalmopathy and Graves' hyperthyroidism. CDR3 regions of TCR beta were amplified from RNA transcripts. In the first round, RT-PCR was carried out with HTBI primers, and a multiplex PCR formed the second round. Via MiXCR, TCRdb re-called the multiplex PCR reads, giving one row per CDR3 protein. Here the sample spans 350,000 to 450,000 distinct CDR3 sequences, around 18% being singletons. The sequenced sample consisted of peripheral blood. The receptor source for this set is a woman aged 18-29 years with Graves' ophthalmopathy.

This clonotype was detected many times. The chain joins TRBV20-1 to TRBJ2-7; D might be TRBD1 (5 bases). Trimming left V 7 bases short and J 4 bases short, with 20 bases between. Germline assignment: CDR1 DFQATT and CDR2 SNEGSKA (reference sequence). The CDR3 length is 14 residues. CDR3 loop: CSGVKGQAWYEQYF. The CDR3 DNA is TGCAGTGGAGTGAAGGGGCAGGCCTGGTACGAGCAGTACTTC.

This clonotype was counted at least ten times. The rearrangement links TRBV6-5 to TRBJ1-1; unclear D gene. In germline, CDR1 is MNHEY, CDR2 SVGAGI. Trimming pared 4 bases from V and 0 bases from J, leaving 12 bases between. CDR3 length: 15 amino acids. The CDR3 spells CASSLRGPVNTEAFF. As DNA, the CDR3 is TGTGCCAGCAGTTTACGTGGTCCTGTGAACACTGAAGCTTTCTTT.

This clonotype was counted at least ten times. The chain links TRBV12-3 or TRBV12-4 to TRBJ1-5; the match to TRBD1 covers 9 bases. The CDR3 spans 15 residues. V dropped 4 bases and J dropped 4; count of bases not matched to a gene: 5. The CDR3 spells CASSSTGTGNQPQHF. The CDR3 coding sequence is TGTGCCAGCAGTTCTACCGGGACAGGGAATCAGCCCCAGCATTTT.

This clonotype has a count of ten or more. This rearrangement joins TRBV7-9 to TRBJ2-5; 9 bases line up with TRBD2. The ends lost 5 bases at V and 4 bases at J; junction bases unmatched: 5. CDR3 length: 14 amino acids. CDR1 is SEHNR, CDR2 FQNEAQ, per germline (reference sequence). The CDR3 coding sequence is TGTGCCAGCAGCCCGATTAGCGGGGGAGAGACCCAGTACTTC. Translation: CASSPISGGETQYF.